The 18 T cell receptor beta chains below come from one sample, sequenced in a study of blood T cell repertoires in COVID-19. Assay used: immunoSEQ multiplex PCR; TCRdb lists only in-frame clones, some missing. The data show roughly 130,000 clones, with roughly 84% seen just once and 3% to 4.5% held by the top ten. Sample: PBMCs or T cells enriched from blood (not recorded which). The receptors shown here come from a woman aged 30 to 39 who had recovered from COVID-19.

J is TRBJ2-7 and V is TRBV6-2 or TRBV6-3; D call uncertain. V lost 0 bases and J lost 0, with 6 bases in between. Germline CDR1 is MNHEY and CDR2 is SVGEGT. The CDR3 consists of 14 residues. In nucleotides, the CDR3 is TGTGCCAGCAGTTACTCGCCTAGCTCCTACGAGCAGTACTTC. As protein: CASSYSPSSYEQYF.

The sample holds a few counts of this clone. The rearrangement uses TRBV7-9 and TRBJ1-1, with D tentatively TRBD1 (5 bases). Germline CDR1 and CDR2: SEHNR and FQNEAQ (reference sequence). Between the trimmed V and J ends, which lost 4 bases and 4 bases, there was a span of 22 bases. CDR3 length: 17 residues. In DNA form, the CDR3 reads TGTGCCAGCAGCTCGAACCCTAGTAGCCGGAGGGGCACTGAAGCTTTCTTT. As protein: CASSSNPSSRRGTEAFF. Together with reference TRBV7-9 and TRBJ1-1, the CDR3 gives the full variable domain: DTGVSQNPRHKITKRGQNVTFRCDPISEHNRLYWYRQTLGQGPEFLTYFQNEAQLEKSRLLSDRFSAERPKGSFSTLEIQRTEQGDSAMYLCASSSNPSSRRGTEAFFGQGTRLTVV.

V gene TRBV29-1 combines with J gene TRBJ2-2; D is unresolved. V lost 6 bases and J 4 bases, leaving 9 bases between the germline ends. The CDR3 is 12 amino acids. Germline V CDR1 and CDR2: SQVTM, ANQGSEA. Written as DNA, the CDR3 is TGCAGCGTACCTATTGCCACCGGGGAGCTGTTTTTT. Translation: CSVPIATGELFF.

The chain combines TRBV27 with TRBJ1-6; D is perhaps TRBD1 (5 bases). CDR1 and CDR2 from the germline V gene are MNHEY and SMNVEV (reference sequence). Trimming stripped 4 bases from V and 7 bases from J, with 20 bases between. There are 17 residues in the CDR3. CDR3 sequence reads: CASSWKITRVENSPLHF. In nucleotides, the CDR3 is TGTGCCAGCAGTTGGAAAATCACCAGGGTAGAGAATTCACCCCTCCACTTT.

V is TRBV12-3 or TRBV12-4 and J is TRBJ1-3; no clear D. This CDR3 has 10 amino acids. Trimming removed 5 bases at V and 10 bases at J, with 6 bases between. CDR3 bases: TGTGCCAGCAGTCGTCGTACCATATATTTT. This translates into CASSRRTIYF.

This rearrangement joins TRBV19 to TRBJ2-5, with TRBD2 as a possible D gene (5 bases). There are 18 residues in the CDR3. The germline gives CDR1 LNHDA, CDR2 SQIVND (reference sequence). Trimming removed 7 bases at V and 7 bases at J, with 31 bases between. The CDR3: CASTPPGPYDKTAGTQYF. As DNA, the CDR3 is TGTGCCAGTACCCCCCCGGGCCCCTATGACAAGACGGCGGGGACCCAGTACTTC.

The CDR3 reads CASSELWDRVPYEQYF. In DNA, the CDR3 is TGTGCCAGCAGTGAATTGTGGGACAGGGTTCCCTACGAGCAGTACTTC. The chain has TRBV6-1 and TRBJ2-7; TRBD1 matches 9 bases. V shed 2 bases, J shed 2 bases, and the junction held 7 bases outside the gene matches. The CDR3 sequence is 16 residues long. The germline V gene encodes CDR1 MNHNS and CDR2 SASEGT.

The chain links TRBV7-2 to TRBJ2-1; D unclear. Germline assignment: CDR1 SGHTA and CDR2 FQGNSA. V gave up 5 bases and J gave up 8 bases, with 16 bases separating them. This CDR3 region has 14 residues. This CDR3 reads CASSPAPFLDEQFF. The DNA for the CDR3 is TGTGCCAGCAGCCCTGCGCCCTTCCTCGATGAGCAGTTCTTC.

This clone was detected only once. The J gene is TRBJ1-1, the V gene TRBV7-3; D is perhaps TRBD1 (6 bases). Germline assignment: CDR1 SGHTA and CDR2 FQGTGA. Trimming removed 3 bases from V and 3 bases from J, with 11 bases in between. This CDR3 spans 14 amino acids. In DNA, the CDR3 is TGTGCCAGCAGCTTTGGCAGGGGAGACACTGAAGCTTTCTTT. Amino acid sequence: CASSFGRGDTEAFF.

V gene TRBV7-3 combines with J gene TRBJ2-1; possible D gene TRBD2, 5 bases. The CDR3 is made up of 14 amino acids. CDR1 is SGHTA, CDR2 FQGTGA, per germline. Deletions cut 2 bases from V and 2 bases from J, with 7 bases between. The CDR3 reads CASSLGGTYNEQFF. The DNA for the CDR3 is TGTGCCAGCAGCTTAGGAGGCACCTACAATGAGCAGTTCTTC.

The chain employs TRBV3-1 (or the pseudogene TRBV3-2) and TRBJ1-1, with 9 bases that match TRBD1. The CDR3 covers 13 residues. From germline, CDR1 is LGHDT and CDR2 YNNKEL (reference sequence). Trimming removed 4 bases from V and 9 bases from J; junction bases left unmatched: 6. The CDR3 is CASSLGQGRQAFF. The CDR3 nucleotides are TGTGCCAGCAGCCTGGGACAGGGACGCCAAGCTTTCTTT.

This rearrangement joins TRBV6-5 to TRBJ2-2, with 7 nucleotides matching TRBD1. CDR3 length: 15 amino acids. CDR1 and CDR2 from the germline V gene are MNHEY and SVGAGI. V gave up 6 bases and J gave up 0 bases; unmatched junction bases: 4. Written as DNA, the CDR3 is TGTGCCAGCAGCCGGACAGGCCCGAACACCGGGGAGCTGTTTTTT. The encoded protein is CASSRTGPNTGELFF.

This sequence joins TRBV19 and TRBJ1-5, with 8 bases identical to TRBD1. The germline V gene encodes CDR1 LNHDA and CDR2 SQIVND (reference sequence). There are 13 residues in the CDR3. The V gene end was trimmed by 7 bases and the J gene end by 9 bases; junction bases not matched to a gene: 8. CDR3 nucleotides: TGTGCCAGTACCAGACAGGGGATGGGGCCCCAGCATTTT. This sequence encodes CASTRQGMGPQHF. Together with reference TRBV19 and TRBJ1-5, the CDR3 gives the full variable domain: DGGITQSPKYLFRKEGQNVTLSCEQNLNHDAMYWYRQDPGQGLRLIYYSQIVNDFQKGDIAEGYSVSREKKESFPLTVTSAQKNPTAFYLCASTRQGMGPQHFGDGTRLSIL.

This clone appeared once. The chain employs TRBV4-1 and TRBJ2-7, with D possibly matching TRBD1 (6 bases). V lost 4 bases to trimming and J lost 5 bases, with 18 bases between them. The length of the CDR3 is 15 residues. Germline V gives CDR1 MGHRA, CDR2 YSYEKL. In DNA, the CDR3 is TGCGCCAGCAGCCGAAACCCGGACAGATACAACGAGCAGTACTTC. It yields the protein CASSRNPDRYNEQYF.

V gene TRBV5-1 combines with J gene TRBJ2-1, with TRBD2 identical over 8 bases. V gave up 4 bases and J gave up 5 bases; unmatched junction bases: 5. This CDR3 is built from 14 residues. Germline loops: CDR1 SGHRS, CDR2 YFSETQ. CDR3 protein: CASSPLADNNEQFF. For the CDR3, the DNA is TGCGCCAGCAGCCCACTAGCGGACAACAATGAGCAGTTCTTC.

The chain joins TRBV14 to TRBJ1-1, with a tentative D call TRBD1 (5 bases). CDR3 length equals 13 residues. Per the germline V gene, CDR1 is SGHDN and CDR2 is FVKESK. Trimming shortened V by 10 bases and J by 0 bases, and 12 bases separated the two germline ends. Written as DNA, the CDR3 is TGTGCCACCAAGGAGGGGCTGAACACTGAAGCTTTCTTT. It yields the protein CATKEGLNTEAFF.

This rearrangement joins TRBV3-1 (or the pseudogene TRBV3-2) to TRBJ1-1; no clear D gene. CDR3 length: 15 residues. V was trimmed by 1 base and J by 0 bases, leaving 9 bases between them. Germline CDR1 reads LGHDT; CDR2 reads YNNKEL (reference sequence). The CDR3 loop is CASSQAQVLNTEAFF. The CDR3 nucleotides read TGTGCCAGCAGCCAAGCGCAGGTCTTGAACACTGAAGCTTTCTTT.

This chain joins TRBV28 and TRBJ2-5, with 11 bases matching TRBD1. Germline lookup yields CDR1 MDHEN and CDR2 SYDVKM. The V and J ends lost 5 bases and 1 base, in that order; junction bases with no gene match: 3. The CDR3 has 15 amino acids. CDR3 residues: CASSGGQGGQETQYF. For the CDR3, the DNA is TGTGCCAGCAGTGGGGGACAGGGGGGCCAAGAGACCCAGTACTTC.